This T cell receptor (beta chain) stems from a study of cytomegalovirus exposure and HLA in healthy donors. Germline V gives CDR1 SNHLY, CDR2 FYNNEI. Germline trimming cut 5 bases from V and 8 bases from J; bases unmatched to any gene: 12. There are 15 residues in the CDR3. The PCR had 60 Vbeta and 13 Jbeta primers. Sequenced by immunoSEQ multiplex PCR; TCRdb stores in-frame clones only, minus some. The repertoire holds fewer than 200,000 clones, with about three quarters as singletons. The chain couples TRBV2 to TRBJ1-2, with 9 bases that match TRBD1. The TCR originated in a girl aged 5-17 years in good health and CMV-seronegative. The source material was PBMCs. The CDR3 spells CASSPIPSTGGGYTF. The CDR3 region has the DNA TGTGCCAGCAGTCCTATACCCTCGACAGGGGGAGGCTACACCTTC.